Below are 4 T cell receptor beta chains sequenced from a single sample in a study of PD-1 blockade in classical Hodgkin lymphoma. The protocol was immunoSEQ multiplex PCR, while the TCRdb copy is restricted to in-frame clones and leaves out a portion. The sample carries about 97,000 clones, 75% to 90% recorded once. Relapse after autologous stem cell transplantation occurred in every patient, and brentuximab vedotin exposure varied. The material sequenced was peripheral blood mononuclear cells (PBMCs), taken at baseline. The receptors were sampled from a human donor with classical Hodgkin lymphoma.

This clone has just one count. The J gene is TRBJ2-2, the V gene TRBV2; D remains unclear. This CDR3 comprises 13 residues. Between the trimmed V and J ends, which lost 7 bases and 4 bases, there was a span of 10 bases. Germline-derived CDR1 and CDR2 are SNHLY and FYNNEI. This CDR3 is CASMWSGTGELFF. CDR3 nucleotide sequence: TGTGCCAGCATGTGGAGTGGCACCGGGGAGCTGTTTTTT.

The chain combines TRBV30 with TRBJ2-7, with D perhaps TRBD1 or TRBD2 (5 bases each). The CDR3 has 13 amino acids. Per germline, CDR1 GTSNPN and CDR2 SVGIG (reference sequence). Trimming pared 3 bases from V and 4 bases from J, leaving 13 bases between. The CDR3 is CAWSPSGRYEQYF. For the CDR3, the DNA is TGTGCCTGGAGCCCATCAGGGAGATACGAGCAGTACTTC.

The CDR3 nucleotides are TGTGCCAGCTCAACAGACAGGGTAGGACAGCCCCAGCATTTT. Amino acid sequence: CASSTDRVGQPQHF. The gene calls are TRBV18 and TRBJ1-5; 7 bases map to TRBD1. The CDR3 spans 14 residues. V was clipped by 5 bases and J by 7 bases; unmatched bases: 8. The germline V gene encodes CDR1 KGHSH and CDR2 LQKENI.

V usage is TRBV19 and J usage is TRBJ2-1, with D tentatively TRBD2 (6 bases). Germline CDR1 reads LNHDA; CDR2 reads SQIVND (reference sequence). Trimming shortened V by 1 base and J by 11 bases, and 15 bases separated the two germline ends. This CDR3 contains 14 residues. The CDR3 protein is CASSIGALAGKQFF. The CDR3 nucleotides read TGTGCCAGTAGTATAGGGGCACTAGCTGGTAAGCAGTTCTTC.